These 11 T cell receptor beta chains were all obtained from the same sample, sequenced in a study of blood T cell repertoires in COVID-19. The assay was immunoSEQ multiplex PCR, and TCRdb's table has in-frame clones only and misses some. The sample consists of fewer than 70,000 clones, around 85% of them appearing once. The sample comprised peripheral blood. The receptor source for this set is a woman aged 55-69 years with acute or convalescent COVID-19.

V and J are TRBV18 and TRBJ1-5; TRBD1 agrees at 8 bases. Germline V gives CDR1 KGHSH, CDR2 LQKENI. V trimming: 6 bases; J trimming: 7 bases; junction bases outside the gene matches: 5. The CDR3 is 13 amino acids. The CDR3 sequence: CASSTGVEQPQHF. CDR3 coding DNA: TGTGCCAGCTCGACAGGGGTTGAACAGCCCCAGCATTTT.

CDR3 coding DNA: TGCAGCGCGAAGGGGTGGCAGGGAGGTGAAAAACTGTTTTTT. Its translation is CSAKGWQGGEKLFF. This chain joins TRBV29-1 and TRBJ1-4, with D possibly TRBD1 on 5 matching bases. The CDR3 has 14 residues. Germline CDR1 SQVTM, CDR2 ANQGSEA. With 7 bases removed from V and 7 bases from J, the gap between germline ends came to 19 bases.

This clone appeared a single time. The CDR3 reads CASSLTLFYGYTF. The CDR3 coding sequence is TGTGCCAGCAGTCTGACACTTTTTTATGGCTACACCTTC. The chain uses TRBV6-5 and TRBJ1-2; D ambiguous. With 5 bases removed from V and 5 bases from J, the gap between germline ends came to 12 bases. Germline CDR1 and CDR2: MNHEY and SVGAGI. The CDR3 contains 13 residues.

The genes are TRBV29-1 and TRBJ1-1; possibly TRBD1 for D (6 bases). Germline V lookup: CDR1 SQVTM, CDR2 ANQGSEA. This CDR3 has 13 amino acids. V was cut by 4 bases and J by 3 bases, with 12 bases left in between. The CDR3 coding sequence is TGCAGCGTTGGAACAGGGACGGACACTGAAGCTTTCTTT. Its protein is CSVGTGTDTEAFF.

The chain recombines TRBV3-1 (or the pseudogene TRBV3-2) with TRBJ1-6; no reliable D call. Per the germline V gene, CDR1 is LGHDT and CDR2 is YNNKEL (reference sequence). The CDR3 is 14 amino acids. V was shortened by 1 base and J by 7 bases, with 8 bases between the two germline ends. The CDR3 nucleotides read TGTGCCAGCAGCCAAGTTAAGAGAAATTCACCCCTCCACTTT. This sequence encodes CASSQVKRNSPLHF.

CDR3 nucleotides: TGTGCCAGCAGCAGAGCGGGAGAACTCTACGAGCAGTACTTC. It translates to CASSRAGELYEQYF. The chain combines TRBV5-6 with TRBJ2-7; 8 nucleotides agree with TRBD2. Germline V gene sequence: CDR1 SGHDT, CDR2 YYEEEE. There are 14 residues in the CDR3. Germline trimming cut 4 bases from V and 3 bases from J; bases unmatched to any gene: 6.

This chain links TRBV2 with TRBJ1-2, with 7 bases aligning to TRBD1. The V gene's germline CDR1 is SNHLY and CDR2 FYNNEI. Germline trimming cut 4 bases from V and 0 bases from J; bases unmatched to any gene: 2. The CDR3 consists of 14 residues. CDR3 in amino acids: CASSADRANYGYTF. CDR3 bases: TGTGCCAGCAGTGCCGACAGGGCTAACTATGGCTACACCTTC. Full variable domain (missing parts from reference TRBV2 and TRBJ1-2): EPEVTQTPSHQVTQMGQEVILRCVPISNHLYFYWYRQILGQKVEFLVSFYNNEISEKSEIFDDQFSVERPDGSNFTLKIRSTKLEDSAMYFCASSADRANYGYTFGSGTRLTVV.

V gene TRBV6-2 or TRBV6-3 combines with J gene TRBJ1-5; the match to TRBD1 covers 8 bases. This CDR3 is built from 17 residues. V dropped 0 bases and J dropped 6; count of bases not matched to a gene: 10. Germline CDR1 and CDR2: MNHEY and SVGEGT. The CDR3 sequence is CASSYSPQGARGQPQHF. The CDR3, as DNA: TGTGCCAGCAGTTACTCACCGCAGGGGGCGCGGGGTCAGCCCCAGCATTTT.

CDR3 region: CASSLGLAGPTDTQYF. As DNA, the CDR3 is TGTGCCAGCAGCCTGGGACTAGCGGGGCCCACAGATACGCAGTATTTT. The rearrangement joins TRBV6-2 or TRBV6-3 to TRBJ2-3, with 13 bases aligning to TRBD2. This CDR3 is built from 16 residues. Germline lookup yields CDR1 MNHEY and CDR2 SVGEGT. V was clipped by 6 bases and J by 2 bases; unmatched bases: 5.

The chain is built from TRBV7-5 and TRBJ1-1; the table's D call TRBD1 went unverified against the DNA. TRBV7-5 is described as a pseudogene. The CDR3 totals 14 residues. The CDR3 coding sequence is TGTGCCAGAAACCTAACAGGGGATGGGACTGAAGCTTTCTTT. Its translation is CARNLTGDGTEAFF.

V is TRBV28 and J is TRBJ1-2; a possible D gene is TRBD1 (6 bases). Deletions cut 7 bases from V and 4 bases from J, with 16 bases between. From germline, CDR1 is MDHEN and CDR2 SYDVKM. The CDR3 has 14 amino acids. CDR3 nucleotide sequence: TGTGCCAGCAAACGGGACAACAACCTCTATGGCTACACCTTC. It encodes CASKRDNNLYGYTF.